A selection of T cell receptor beta chains follows, all from one sample in a study of shared clonotypes between healthy human individuals. This table comes from immunoSEQ multiplex PCR, and its TCRdb copy is limited to in-frame clones, with some not included. The table shows millions of clones, with roughly nine tenths occurring only once. Material for sequencing was naive CD4+ T cells sorted from blood. Every receptor here comes from a man between 18 and 29 years old in good health. Each CDR3 is given with its conserved first and last residue. D genes are given only for firm matches. Only part of the rows carry a size: once, few, many, or a class if the clone is expanded.

TRBV6-5	-	-	TRBJ2-5	TGTGCCAGCACCATGGGGCTTAATCAAGCGACCCAGTACTTC	CASTMGLNQATQYF
TRBV19	-	-	TRBJ1-3	TGTGCCAGTAGCCCGATTTGGGATTACTCTGGAAACACCATATATTTT	CASSPIWDYSGNTIYF
TRBV11-1	-	-	TRBJ1-4	TGTGCCAGCAGGCATTGGACGGTGAATGAAAAACTGTTTTTT	CASRHWTVNEKLFF
TRBV6-5	-	-	TRBJ2-7	TGTGCCAGCAGTTACAAGGGAAGGGACGAGCAGTACTTC	CASSYKGRDEQYF
TRBV7-9	few	-	TRBJ1-5	TGTGCCAGCAGCTCTGATGGGAGCAATCAGCCCCAGCATTTT	CASSSDGSNQPQHF
TRBV15	-	-	TRBJ2-2	TGTGCCACCAGGTTCAGGGGAACCGGGGAGCTGTTTTTT	CATRFRGTGELFF
TRBV6-7	-	TRBD1	TRBJ2-1	TGTGCCAGCAGTTACCCCGGACAGGGGAACTACAATGAGCAGTTCTTC	CASSYPGQGNYNEQFF
TRBV5-1	-	TRBD1	TRBJ2-7	TGCGCCAGCAGCTCTAATCTACCCGGGACAGGGGGCGACGAGCAGTACTTC	CASSSNLPGTGGDEQYF
TRBV25-1	few	-	TRBJ1-4	TGTGCCAGCAGTGAATCACAGGGAGTTTATGAAAAACTGTTTTTT	CASSESQGVYEKLFF
TRBV5-1	-	-	TRBJ2-2	TGCGCCAGCAGCTCTTTAGGACAAATGAACACCGGGGAGCTGTTTTTT	CASSSLGQMNTGELFF
TRBV7-9	once	-	TRBJ1-3	TGTGCCAGCAGCTTAGCAGGACAGAAGGTGGACACCATATATTTT	CASSLAGQKVDTIYF
TRBV7-3	-	TRBD1	TRBJ2-5	TGTGCCAGCAGCTTGCTGGGGACAGGGGGTTACCAAGAGACCCAGTACTTC	CASSLLGTGGYQETQYF
TRBV6-1	-	-	TRBJ2-7	TGTGCCAGCACCGATGACTTTCTTGGCGAGCAGTACTTC	CASTDDFLGEQYF
TRBV1	once	-	TRBJ2-1	TGCACCAGCAGCCAAGCCCGGGGAGGTCCTGAGCAGTTCTTC	CTSSQARGGPEQFF
TRBV10-3	few	-	TRBJ1-5	TGTGCCATAAACAACGGTGACAGCAATCAGCCCCAGCATTTT	CAINNGDSNQPQHF
TRBV20-1	-	-	TRBJ1-2	TGCAGTGCTAGACAGGGCTATGGCTACACCTTC	CSARQGYGYTF
TRBV19	-	TRBD2	TRBJ2-4	TGTGCCAGTATGGAACTAGCGGGGGCTTTGTCCAAAAACATTCAGTACTTC	CASMELAGALSKNIQYF
TRBV6-5	once	-	TRBJ1-1	TGTGCCAGCAGCCGTGAGGGCCTGACCAACACTGAAGCTTTCTTT	CASSREGLTNTEAFF
TRBV6-5	-	TRBD1	TRBJ1-1	TGTGCCACTCTCAGGGGGGAGAACACTGAAGCTTTCTTT	CATLRGENTEAFF
TRBV6-6	-	TRBD2	TRBJ2-2	TGTGCCAGCAGACCCGCCGGGACTAGCGGGGTCGGGGAGCTGTTTTTT	CASRPAGTSGVGELFF
TRBV5-5	-	-	TRBJ1-2	TGTGCCAGCAGCTCCGTCCCGGGGGTAGTTAACTATGGCTACACCTTC	CASSSVPGVVNYGYTF
TRBV7-9	-	TRBD2	TRBJ2-1	TGTGCCAGCAGCCCCAAGCAAAGCGGGAGCCCGATCTTC	CASSPKQSGSPIF
TRBV10-3	-	-	TRBJ1-5	TGTGCCATCAGTGGCCGGGCAGGGGGCAATCAGCCCCAGCATTTT	CAISGRAGGNQPQHF
TRBV7-2	-	TRBD2	TRBJ2-5	TGTGCCAGCAGCTTATTCCTAGCGGGGGAAGAGACCCAGTACTTC	CASSLFLAGEETQYF
TRBV10-3	-	-	TRBJ2-1	TGTGCCATCAGTGGAGCGGTAGTAACCTACAATGAGCAGTTCTTC	CAISGAVVTYNEQFF
TRBV28	-	TRBD1	TRBJ1-5	TGTGCCAGCAGAATGGGACAGTGGAGTCAGCCCCAGCATTTT	CASRMGQWSQPQHF
TRBV14	-	-	TRBJ1-1	TGTGCCAGCAGCCAAGGTCCAGGGACTATGAACACTGAAGCTTTCTTT	CASSQGPGTMNTEAFF
TRBV11-2	-	-	TRBJ2-7	TGTGCCAGCAGAGCAGGTGGGGCTTCAGGATACGAGCAGTACTTC	CASRAGGASGYEQYF
TRBV7-6	once	TRBD1	TRBJ2-6	TGTGCAAGTGGGCCGGGACAGGGGGTTTCTGGGGCCAACGTCCTGACTTTC	CASGPGQGVSGANVLTF
TRBV18	-	-	TRBJ1-2	TGTGCCAGCTCATCGCCCAAGTATGGCTACACCTTC	CASSSPKYGYTF
TRBV25-1	-	-	TRBJ2-7	TGTGCCAGCAGTGAAGCCCCCCCGACGGGGACCTACGAGCAGTACTTC	CASSEAPPTGTYEQYF
TRBV7-2	-	TRBD1	TRBJ1-1	TGTGCCAGCGGCCGGACAGGCATAGAAGCTTTCTTT	CASGRTGIEAFF
TRBV5-8	-	TRBD2	TRBJ2-1	TGTGCCAGCAGCTTAACGGTCTTAGCGGGGTCGTACAATGAGCAGTTCTTC	CASSLTVLAGSYNEQFF
TRBV7-9	-	-	TRBJ2-3	TGTGCCAGCAGTCACGGGGATACGCAGTATTTT	CASSHGDTQYF
TRBV4-1	-	TRBD2	TRBJ2-1	TGCGCCAGCAGCCAGGGTTACGGGACTAGCTCTACTAATGAGCAGTTCTTC	CASSQGYGTSSTNEQFF
TRBV19	-	-	TRBJ2-5	TGTGCCAGTAGTATAGATCCAGGGAGAGAGACCCAGTACTTC	CASSIDPGRETQYF
TRBV9	-	-	TRBJ2-1	TGTGCCAGCAGCGTAGCGTGGGACTTCAATGAGCAGTTCTTC	CASSVAWDFNEQFF
TRBV5-1	-	-	TRBJ2-3	TGCGCCAGCAGCTCGCTGGGGGAGGGCACAGATACGCAGTATTTT	CASSSLGEGTDTQYF
TRBV4-1	once	TRBD2	TRBJ2-7	TGCGCCAGCAGCCACCCGACTAGCGGGGCGGGCTACGAGCAGTACTTC	CASSHPTSGAGYEQYF
TRBV27	-	-	TRBJ1-6	TGTGCCAGCAGGACGGGAGGGACGAGTTCACCCCTCCACTTT	CASRTGGTSSPLHF
TRBV5-6	-	-	TRBJ2-1	TGTGCCAGCAGCTTGTTTCTCTACAATGAGCAGTTCTTC	CASSLFLYNEQFF
TRBV7-2	few	TRBD1	TRBJ2-5	TGTGCCAGCAGCTCCCCCGGGACAGGGTACCGAGAGACCCAGTACTTC	CASSSPGTGYRETQYF
TRBV30	once	TRBD1	TRBJ2-5	TGTGCCTGGGGTAAACCGGACAGGCCCCAAGAGACCCAGTACTTC	CAWGKPDRPQETQYF
TRBV28	-	-	TRBJ2-5	TGTGCCAGCAGTTTTCGGGGTCCTCAAGAGACCCAGTACTTC	CASSFRGPQETQYF
TRBV6-4	-	-	TRBJ1-4	TGTGCCAGCAGCGCAACTGGCCGCATTAATGAAAAACTGTTTTTT	CASSATGRINEKLFF
TRBV14	-	-	TRBJ1-2	TGTGCCAGCAGCCAAGATAGGCTAGGCTACACCTTC	CASSQDRLGYTF
TRBV5-1	-	-	TRBJ1-4	TGCGCCAGCAGCTTGGATCGTGGATCAGCTGAAAAACTGTTTTTT	CASSLDRGSAEKLFF
TRBV5-5	-	-	TRBJ2-3	TGTGCCAGCAGCTTGGGACTAGACACAGATACGCAGTATTTT	CASSLGLDTDTQYF
TRBV5-4	-	-	TRBJ2-7	TGTGCCAGCAGCCTAATGGGACGGGAGTACGAGCAGTACTTC	CASSLMGREYEQYF